The 30 T cell receptor beta chains below come from one sample, sequenced in a study of radiation and T cells in renal cell carcinoma. The time point denotes: blood 2 weeks post-SBRT. Treatment: 15 Gy SBRT to primary tumor, nephrectomy 4 weeks later. The assay was immunoSEQ multiplex PCR, and TCRdb's table has in-frame clones only and misses some. This table holds more than 100,000 clones, approximately 90% found once. This sample comprised blood, obtained from a patient whose treatment included radiotherapy and nephrectomy. The receptors were sampled from a woman between 65 and 79 years old with renal cell carcinoma.

This clone was counted a few times. V usage is TRBV16 and J usage is TRBJ1-1, with 8 bases identical to TRBD1. Germline CDR1 is KGHSY and CDR2 is FQNENV. J gave up 5 bases and V 4 bases, and 9 bases lay outside the gene matches. This CDR3 is 15 amino acids long. CDR3 bases: TGTGCCAGCAGCCGGCCGGACAGGGCAGGGACTGAAGCTTTCTTT. Protein sequence: CASSRPDRAGTEAFF. The full variable domain, with the rest looked up from reference TRBV16 and TRBJ1-1, is GEEVAQTPKHLVRGEGQKAKLYCAPIKGHSYVFWYQQVLKNEFKFLISFQNENVFDETGMPKERFSAKCLPNSPCSLEIQATKLEDSAVYFCASSRPDRAGTEAFFGQGTRLTVV.

The chain couples TRBV7-9 to TRBJ1-5, with 8 bases fitting TRBD1. Germline lookup yields CDR1 SEHNR and CDR2 FQNEAQ (reference sequence). Trimming took 5 bases from V and 0 from J; bases not matched to a gene: 3. This CDR3 is 15 amino acids long. CDR3 region: CASSEGQGSNQPQHF. The CDR3 bases are TGTGCCAGCAGCGAAGGACAGGGTAGCAATCAGCCCCAGCATTTT.

The rearrangement uses TRBV6-1 and TRBJ2-7, with 7 bases lining up with TRBD1. Losses at the gene ends were 7 bases for V and 0 bases for J; bases not matched to a gene: 3. This CDR3 has 13 residues. From germline, CDR1 is MNHNS and CDR2 SASEGT. CDR3 nucleotide sequence: TGTGCCAGCACCCGACAGGGCTCCTACGAGCAGTACTTC. This translates into CASTRQGSYEQYF.

Only one count was recorded for this clone. A junction end diverges from the germline sequence, so it may reflect a read error. The gene calls are TRBV4-2 and TRBJ1-2, with a possible D match to TRBD1 (5 bases). Germline CDR1 reads LGHNA; CDR2 reads YNFKEQ. This CDR3 has 13 amino acids. CDR3 DNA: TGTGCCAGCAGCCAAGACCAGTCTCCGGGACCGCTATTC. Translated: CASSQDQSPGPLF.

V usage is TRBV2 and J usage is TRBJ1-5, with 10 bases matching TRBD1. The J segment lost 6 bases and the V segment lost 6 bases, leaving 2 bases of the junction unmatched. CDR3 size: 13 residues. Germline values: CDR1 SNHLY, CDR2 FYNNEI. CDR3 DNA: TGTGCCAGCAGGGACAGGGGGGGTCAGCCCCAGCATTTT. Protein product: CASRDRGGQPQHF.

The rearrangement uses TRBV29-1 and TRBJ1-3; 9 nucleotides agree with TRBD1. V lost 5 bases to trimming and J lost 4 bases; unmatched junction nucleotides: 6. The length of the CDR3 is 14 residues. CDR1 and CDR2 (germline): SQVTM, ANQGSEA. The CDR3 DNA reads as TGCAGCGTTACAAGGACAGGGGCAGGAAACACCATATATTTT. Residues: CSVTRTGAGNTIYF.

This rearrangement joins TRBV27 to TRBJ2-3, with D perhaps TRBD2 (7 bases). V lost 3 bases, J lost 5 bases, and 18 bases lay in between. Germline CDR1 is MNHEY and CDR2 is SMNVEV (reference sequence). The CDR3 sequence is 16 residues long. CDR3 nucleotide sequence: TGTGCCAGCAGTTTGATTTGGGGGGGCATCAAAGATACGCAGTATTTT. It translates to CASSLIWGGIKDTQYF.

This chain links TRBV6-1 with TRBJ1-1, with a weak D call TRBD1 (5 bases). The germline gives CDR1 MNHNS, CDR2 SASEGT. The CDR3 loop spans 15 amino acids. Trimming took off 6 bases at V and 1 base at J, with 15 bases between the two ends. The CDR3: CASRDRGATNTEAFF. The CDR3 DNA is TGTGCCAGCAGGGACCGCGGGGCAACGAACACTGAAGCTTTCTTT.

The chain uses TRBV19 and TRBJ2-1; 7 bases are a match to TRBD1. The CDR3 length is 12 residues. Germline loops: CDR1 LNHDA, CDR2 SQIVND (reference sequence). Unmatched junction bases numbered 3, after V lost 5 bases and J lost 8 bases. CDR3 amino acids: CASSQGVYEQFF. In DNA, the CDR3 is TGTGCCAGTAGTCAGGGGGTGTATGAGCAGTTCTTC.

The chain links TRBV5-1 to TRBJ1-4, with TRBD1 as a possible D gene (5 bases). The CDR3 covers 15 residues. The V end lost 4 bases, the J end lost 0 bases, and 10 bases lay between the germline ends. CDR1 and CDR2 (germline): SGHRS, YFSETQ. CDR3 residues: CASSGTGTTNEKLFF. DNA for the CDR3: TGCGCCAGCAGCGGGACGGGCACAACTAATGAAAAACTGTTTTTT.

This rearrangement joins TRBV6-4 to TRBJ1-2; the D gene is possibly TRBD1 (5 bases). The CDR3 extends over 14 amino acids. Germline CDR1 is MRHNA and CDR2 is SNTAGT. Trimming shortened V by 5 bases and J by 4 bases, and 14 bases separated the two germline ends. CDR3 sequence: CASSPGTGGYGYTF. The CDR3, as DNA: TGTGCCAGCAGTCCAGGGACCGGAGGCTATGGCTACACCTTC.

The chain has TRBV7-6 and TRBJ2-4, with D unclear. Trimming left V 1 base short and J 0 bases short, with 10 bases between. The CDR3 is 16 residues long. CDR1 SGHVS and CDR2 FNYEAQ come from the germline V gene. The CDR3 loop reads CASSLGSSLAKNIQYF. The CDR3 DNA follows: TGTGCCAGCAGCTTAGGGTCCTCGCTAGCCAAAAACATTCAGTACTTC.

The rearrangement joins TRBV7-6 to TRBJ1-6; no reliable D call. Germline assignment: CDR1 SGHVS and CDR2 FNYEAQ. This CDR3 has 15 amino acids. V lost 5 bases to trimming and J lost 8 bases, with 16 bases between them. CDR3 protein: CASSVTDRMDSPLHF. The CDR3 DNA reads TGTGCCAGCAGCGTCACTGACCGGATGGATTCACCCCTCCACTTT.

This chain links TRBV25-1 with TRBJ1-5; a weak D match, TRBD1 (5 bases). Looked up from germline, CDR1 is MGHDK and CDR2 is SYGVNS. This CDR3 contains 14 residues. V was pared by 3 bases and J by 7 bases, with 13 bases between. In DNA form, the CDR3 reads TGTGCCAGCAGTGACAGACAGACCAACCAGCCCCAGCATTTT. As protein: CASSDRQTNQPQHF.

This clone was found once. The chain has TRBV28 and TRBJ2-3; 11 nucleotides line up with TRBD2. J was trimmed by 2 bases and V by 3 bases; bases with no gene match: 1. CDR3 length: 15 amino acids. From germline, CDR1 is MDHEN and CDR2 SYDVKM. CDR3 nucleotides: TGTGCCAGCAGTTTTAGCGGGGGGGCCACAGATACGCAGTATTTT. Translated, it gives CASSFSGGATDTQYF.

The chain's CDR3 is CASSPRDTYNSPLHF. The CDR3 DNA reads TGCGCCAGCTCCCCCAGGGATACCTATAATTCACCCCTCCACTTT. The rearrangement uses TRBV5-1 and TRBJ1-6, with D maybe TRBD1 (5 bases). Trimming removed 7 bases from V and 2 bases from J, with 13 bases in between. The CDR3 is 15 residues long. In germline, CDR1 is SGHRS, CDR2 YFSETQ.

The chain links TRBV6-1 to TRBJ2-7; D uncertain. The CDR3 consists of 11 residues. Trimming pared 8 bases from V and 2 bases from J, leaving 7 bases between. From germline, CDR1 is MNHNS and CDR2 SASEGT. The chain's CDR3 is CASYRTYEQYF. CDR3 coding DNA: TGTGCCAGCTACAGAACCTACGAGCAGTACTTC.

This clone is medium-sized within its sample. The chain recombines TRBV27 with TRBJ1-5; D gene uncertain. This CDR3 is built from 14 residues. Germline-derived CDR1 and CDR2 are MNHEY and SMNVEV (reference sequence). Trimming left V 5 bases short and J 2 bases short, with 10 bases between. As DNA, the CDR3 is TGTGCCAGCAGTGGCGGAGTCGGCAATCAGCCCCAGCATTTT. This codes for CASSGGVGNQPQHF.

This clone was seen more than once but under ten times. The chain has TRBV18 and TRBJ1-2, with D possibly matching TRBD1 (6 bases). Trimming cost V 3 bases and J 4 bases, with 9 bases left between them. This CDR3 region has 13 residues. Germline V CDR1 and CDR2: KGHSH, LQKENI. CDR3: CASSPAGAYGYTF. The CDR3 nucleotides are TGTGCCAGCTCACCGGCGGGGGCCTATGGCTACACCTTC.

The table lists this clone with a count of one. The CDR3 spells CASSPAGYEQYF. The CDR3 region has the DNA TGTGCCAGCAGCCCTGCTGGGTACGAGCAGTACTTC. The rearrangement uses TRBV11-2 and TRBJ2-7; D is ambiguous. V shed 5 bases and J shed 4 bases, with 9 bases lying between them. In germline, CDR1 is SGHAT, CDR2 FQNNGV. The CDR3 sequence is 12 residues long.

The chain carries TRBV11-3 and TRBJ1-1; TRBD1 matches at 7 bases. The CDR3 totals 13 residues. The germline V gene encodes CDR1 SGHNT and CDR2 YENEEA. V was pared by 8 bases and J by 4 bases, with 7 bases of the junction left unmatched. CDR3 sequence reads: CASAGGSFTEAFF. CDR3 bases: TGTGCCAGCGCAGGGGGAAGTTTCACTGAAGCTTTCTTT.

The gene calls are TRBV30 and TRBJ2-6, with TRBD1 as a possible D gene (6 bases). The CDR3 loop spans 16 amino acids. Trimming shortened V by 4 bases and J by 0 bases, and 13 bases separated the two germline ends. The V gene's germline CDR1 is GTSNPN and CDR2 SVGIG (reference sequence). CDR3 coding DNA: TGTGCCTGGACCTTGACAGGCCTCTCTGGGGCCAACGTCCTGACTTTC. Protein: CAWTLTGLSGANVLTF.

The V call is TRBV9, the J call TRBJ2-1, with unresolved D. Between the trimmed V and J ends, which lost 1 base and 9 bases, there was a span of 11 bases. The germline V gene has CDR1 SGDLS and CDR2 YYNGEE. The CDR3 consists of 13 residues. The CDR3 sequence is CASSVHPDGEQFF. CDR3 nucleotide sequence: TGTGCCAGCAGCGTACACCCGGACGGTGAGCAGTTCTTC.

The rearrangement joins TRBV5-6 to TRBJ2-5, with D hard to call. The J call is doubtful: the DNA matches TRBJ2-7 better. This CDR3 comprises 13 residues. The germline gives CDR1 SGHDT, CDR2 YYEEEE. CDR3 bases: TGTGCCAGCAGCTTGGCGAACAGATACGAGCAGTACTTC. This translates into CASSLANRYEQYF.

This clone was recorded once. The chain combines TRBV5-1 with TRBJ2-1, with D unresolved. This CDR3 is 16 amino acids long. V gave up 0 bases and J gave up 5 bases, with 15 bases separating them. Germline CDR1 is SGHRS and CDR2 is YFSETQ. This CDR3 is CASSLGQTLEHNEQFF. For the CDR3, the DNA is TGCGCCAGCAGCTTGGGGCAGACCCTAGAACACAATGAGCAGTTCTTC.

V and J are TRBV6-1 and TRBJ1-6, with D possibly being TRBD1 (6 bases). V was pared by 8 bases and J by 10 bases, with 12 bases between. This CDR3 comprises 12 residues. In germline, CDR1 is MNHNS, CDR2 SASEGT. The CDR3 DNA is TGTGCCAGCGTCAGGGGAGGGTCACCCCTCCACTTT. Protein sequence: CASVRGGSPLHF.

This clone was recorded once. This sequence joins TRBV5-5 and TRBJ1-5; no clear D gene. CDR3 size: 14 residues. Germline loops: CDR1 SGHKS, CDR2 YYEKEE (reference sequence). V lost 2 bases to trimming and J lost 3 bases, with 9 bases between them. CDR3 protein: CASSFGRNNQPQHF. CDR3 DNA: TGTGCCAGCAGCTTCGGCAGAAACAATCAGCCCCAGCATTTT.

This chain links TRBV5-1 with TRBJ2-7; D may be TRBD2 (5 bases). This CDR3 comprises 13 residues. The V and J ends lost 0 bases and 6 bases respectively, with 10 bases between them. Germline values: CDR1 SGHRS, CDR2 YFSETQ. Here the CDR3 DNA reads TGCGCCAGCAGCTTGGCGGGGTCAAGCGAGCAGTACTTC. Encoded protein: CASSLAGSSEQYF.

This chain links TRBV28 with TRBJ1-5; TRBD1 matches at 8 bases. V lost 7 bases, J lost 4 bases, and 9 bases stayed unmatched. This CDR3 is built from 15 residues. Germline assignment: CDR1 MDHEN and CDR2 SYDVKM. Here the CDR3 reads CASTQMTGANQPQHF. DNA of the CDR3: TGTGCCAGCACCCAAATGACAGGGGCTAATCAGCCCCAGCATTTT.

The CDR3 sequence is CASSPGQGLRETQYF. The CDR3 DNA follows: TGTGCCAGCAGCCCGGGACAGGGGTTGCGGGAGACCCAGTACTTC. The V gene is TRBV7-9, the J gene TRBJ2-5; 10 positions agree with TRBD1. Germline loops: CDR1 SEHNR, CDR2 FQNEAQ (reference sequence). This CDR3 has 15 residues. V lost 5 bases and J lost 5; bases outside the gene matches: 8.